The clone carrying this T cell receptor beta chain was found a few times. Its antigen is unidentified. This specimen comes from a study of graft-versus-host responses after intestinal transplantation. Germline V gene lookup returns CDR1 WSHSY and CDR2 SAAADI. Trimming removed 8 bases from V and 5 bases from J, with 10 bases in between. CDR3 length: 11 amino acids. General study results and limits: The authors found GvH clones in recipient marrow, some appearing first in ileum or blood.

Sequencing used immunoSEQ multiplex PCR; TCRdb keeps in-frame clones, though not all of them. The data hold tens of thousands of clones, with over 80% observed a single time. This specimen was unstimulated CD8+ T cells sorted from spleen or lymph node cells, taken before intestinal transplant. The J gene is TRBJ2-7, the V gene TRBV10-2; maybe TRBD1 (5 bases). The clonotype was recovered from a human donor who received an intestinal transplant. CDR3 protein: CASGQGHEQYF. The DNA of the CDR3 is TGCGCCAGCGGGCAGGGCCACGAGCAGTACTTC.